This TCR beta chain was sequenced in a study of regulatory T cells in long-lasting Graves disease. The V gene's germline CDR1 is DFQATT and CDR2 SNEGSKA (reference sequence). The CDR3 contains 14 residues. The V end lost 3 bases, the J end lost 7 bases, and 16 bases lay between the germline ends. The study, taken as a whole, reports: Persistent disease preferred TRBV28, TRBJ1-2 and TRBJ2-5; new disease, TRBV20-1 and TRBJ2-1.

Regarding time point: newly diagnosed GD, antithyroid drugs for less than 3 months. After RNA was extracted from PBMCs, the TCR library was made from it. Combining iRepertoire HTBI primers with Arm-PCR of CDR3 regions, the authors built TCR beta libraries. One entry per CDR3 protein, called by TCRdb with MiXCR from the multiplex PCR reads. The sample records about 620,000 distinct CDR3 sequences, 16% being singletons. With regard to this clonotype: Its antigen is still unknown.

In addition, the sample was reused for a study of T cells in Graves' hyperthyroidism and ophthalmopathy. That report notes: Hyperthyroidism had been newly diagnosed in patients aged 18 to 65, and its duration was under 2 months.

Specimen: peripheral blood mononuclear cells (PBMCs), collected at new diagnosis, from a patient treated with antithyroid drugs. The chain employs TRBV20-1 and TRBJ2-1; D possibly corresponds to TRBD1 (5 bases). The TCR was taken from a woman under 40 with Graves disease. CDR3 region: CSASSQGFVNEQFF. CDR3 DNA: TGCAGTGCTAGTAGTCAGGGCTTCGTGAATGAGCAGTTCTTC.